This T cell receptor beta chain was recovered during a study of blood T cell repertoires in COVID-19. Study-level information: T cells, B-cell-depleted T cells, or PBMCs provided the cDNA or gDNA that served as material.

With 5 bases clipped from V and 5 bases from J, the junction kept 7 bases outside the gene matches. The germline V gene encodes CDR1 MNHEY and CDR2 SMNVEV (reference sequence). The CDR3 spans 14 residues. Per the original data handling: Estimates of nucleated cell counts were drawn from the amplification of reference gene primers. Libraries were prepared by immunoSEQ multiplex PCR; TCRdb keeps only in-frame clonotypes and omits some of them. V and J calls and clone size are copied from that table; D and trimming were computed from the DNA. Here the sample spans 25,000 to 30,000 clones, around 87% being singletons.

The source of this sequence is a man in his sixties with acute or convalescent COVID-19. The sequencing input was peripheral blood. V gene TRBV27 combines with J gene TRBJ1-2, with TRBD1 matching over 8 bases. The CDR3: CASSPWDRFYGYTF. CDR3 in DNA: TGTGCCAGCAGTCCCTGGGACAGGTTTTATGGCTACACCTTC.